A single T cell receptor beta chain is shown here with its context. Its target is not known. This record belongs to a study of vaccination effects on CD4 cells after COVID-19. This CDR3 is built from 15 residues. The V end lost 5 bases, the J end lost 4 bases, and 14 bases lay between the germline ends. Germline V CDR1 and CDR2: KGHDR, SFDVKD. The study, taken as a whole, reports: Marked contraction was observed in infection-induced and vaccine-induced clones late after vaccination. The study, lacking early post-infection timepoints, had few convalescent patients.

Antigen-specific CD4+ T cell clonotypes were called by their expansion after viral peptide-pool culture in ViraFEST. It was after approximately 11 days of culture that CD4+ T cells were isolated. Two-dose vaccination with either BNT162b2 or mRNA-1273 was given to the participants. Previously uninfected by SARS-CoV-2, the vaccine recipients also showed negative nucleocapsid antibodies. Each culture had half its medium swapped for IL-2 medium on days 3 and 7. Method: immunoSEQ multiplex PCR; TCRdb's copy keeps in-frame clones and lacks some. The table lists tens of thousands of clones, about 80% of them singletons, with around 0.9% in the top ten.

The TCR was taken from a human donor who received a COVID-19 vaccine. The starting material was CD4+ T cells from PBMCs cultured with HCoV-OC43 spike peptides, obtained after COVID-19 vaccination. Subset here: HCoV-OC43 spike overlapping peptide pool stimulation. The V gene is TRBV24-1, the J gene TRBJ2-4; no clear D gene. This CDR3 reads CATSAKPRTKNIQYF. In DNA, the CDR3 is TGTGCCACCAGTGCGAAGCCCCGGACGAAAAACATTCAGTACTTC.